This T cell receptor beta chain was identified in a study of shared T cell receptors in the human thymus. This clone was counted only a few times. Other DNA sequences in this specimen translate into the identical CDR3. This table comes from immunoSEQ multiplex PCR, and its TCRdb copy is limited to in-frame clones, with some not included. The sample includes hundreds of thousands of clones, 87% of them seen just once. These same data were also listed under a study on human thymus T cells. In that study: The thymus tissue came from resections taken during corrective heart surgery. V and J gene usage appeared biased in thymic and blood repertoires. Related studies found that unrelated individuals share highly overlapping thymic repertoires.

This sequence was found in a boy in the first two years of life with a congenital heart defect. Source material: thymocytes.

As DNA, the CDR3 is TGTGCCAGCAGCCTCCCGGGAAACCAAGAGACCCAGTACTTC. Amino acid sequence: CASSLPGNQETQYF. This rearrangement joins TRBV5-4 to TRBJ2-5; tentative D call: TRBD2 (5 bases). CDR1 is SGHNT and CDR2 is YYREEE in the germline V gene (reference sequence). Trimming took 4 bases from V and 0 from J, leaving 10 bases between them. CDR3 length equals 14 residues. The full variable domain, rest sourced from reference TRBV5-4 and TRBJ2-5, is ETGVTQSPTHLIKTRGQQVTLRCSSQSGHNTVSWYQQALGQGPQFIFQYYREEENGRGNFPPRFSGLQFPNYSSELNVNALELDDSALYLCASSLPGNQETQYFGPGTRLLVL.